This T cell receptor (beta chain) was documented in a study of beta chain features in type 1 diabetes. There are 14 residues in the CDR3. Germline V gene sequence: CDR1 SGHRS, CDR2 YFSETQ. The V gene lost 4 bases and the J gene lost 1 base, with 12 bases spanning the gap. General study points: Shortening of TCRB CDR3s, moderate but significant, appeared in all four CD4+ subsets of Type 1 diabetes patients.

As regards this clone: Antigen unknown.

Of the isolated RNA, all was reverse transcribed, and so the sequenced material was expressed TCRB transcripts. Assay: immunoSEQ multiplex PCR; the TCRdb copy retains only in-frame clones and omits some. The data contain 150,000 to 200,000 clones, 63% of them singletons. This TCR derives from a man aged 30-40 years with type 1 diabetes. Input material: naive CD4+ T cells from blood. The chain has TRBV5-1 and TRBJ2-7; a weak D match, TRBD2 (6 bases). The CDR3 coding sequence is TGCGCCAGCAGCCCGGGGGACGGATCCTACGAGCAGTACTTC. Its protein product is CASSPGDGSYEQYF.